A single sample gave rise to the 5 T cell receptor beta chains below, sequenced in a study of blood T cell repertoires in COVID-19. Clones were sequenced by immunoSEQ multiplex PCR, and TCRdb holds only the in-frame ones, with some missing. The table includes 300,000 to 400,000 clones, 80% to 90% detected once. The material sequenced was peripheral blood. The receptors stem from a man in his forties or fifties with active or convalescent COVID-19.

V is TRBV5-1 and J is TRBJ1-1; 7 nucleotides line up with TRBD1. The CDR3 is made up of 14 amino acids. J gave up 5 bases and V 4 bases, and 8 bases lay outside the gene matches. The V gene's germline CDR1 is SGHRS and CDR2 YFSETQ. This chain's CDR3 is CASSPGTAQTEAFF. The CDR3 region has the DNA TGCGCCAGCAGCCCCGGGACAGCTCAAACTGAAGCTTTCTTT.

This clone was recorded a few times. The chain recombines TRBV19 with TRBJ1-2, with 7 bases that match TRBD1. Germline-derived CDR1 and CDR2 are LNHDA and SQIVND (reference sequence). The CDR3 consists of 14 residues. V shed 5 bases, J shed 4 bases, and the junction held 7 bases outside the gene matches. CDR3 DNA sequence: TGTGCCAGTAGTCGACAGGGAACAAGCTATGGCTACACCTTC. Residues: CASSRQGTSYGYTF. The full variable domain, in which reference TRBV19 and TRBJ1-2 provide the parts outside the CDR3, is DGGITQSPKYLFRKEGQNVTLSCEQNLNHDAMYWYRQDPGQGLRLIYYSQIVNDFQKGDIAEGYSVSREKKESFPLTVTSAQKNPTAFYLCASSRQGTSYGYTFGSGTRLTVV.

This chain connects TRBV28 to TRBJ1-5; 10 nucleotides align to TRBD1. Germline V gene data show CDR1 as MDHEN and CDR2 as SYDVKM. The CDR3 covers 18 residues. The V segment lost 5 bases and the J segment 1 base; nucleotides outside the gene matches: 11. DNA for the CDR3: TGTGCCAGCAGTATTACGCCGGGACAGGGGTTGAGCAATCAGCCCCAGCATTTT. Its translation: CASSITPGQGLSNQPQHF.

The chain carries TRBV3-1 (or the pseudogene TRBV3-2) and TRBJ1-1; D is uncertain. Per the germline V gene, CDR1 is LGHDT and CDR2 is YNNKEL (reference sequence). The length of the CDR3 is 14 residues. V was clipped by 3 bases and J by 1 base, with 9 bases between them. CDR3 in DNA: TGTGCCAGCAGCCAGGGCAGTTCGAACACTGAAGCTTTCTTT. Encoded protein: CASSQGSSNTEAFF.

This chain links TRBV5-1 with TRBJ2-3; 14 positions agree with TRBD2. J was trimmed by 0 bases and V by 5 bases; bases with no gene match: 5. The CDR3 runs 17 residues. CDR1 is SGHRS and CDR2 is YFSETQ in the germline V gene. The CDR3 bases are TGCGCCAGCAGTTCGGGACTAGCGGGAGCGAGCACAGATACGCAGTATTTT. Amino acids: CASSSGLAGASTDTQYF.